Listed below are T cell receptor beta chains from one sample, sequenced in a study of tumor-infiltrating lymphocytes in localized non-small cell lung cancer. TCRdb's table, derived via immunoSEQ multiplex PCR, lists solely in-frame clones and lacks some. The sample has nearly 9,500 clones, about 80% seen once. Sequencing used uninvolved lung tissue not adjacent to the tumor. The receptors stem from a human donor with non-small cell lung cancer. The CDR3 runs from the conserved cysteine through the conserved F or W. The order of the fields is clone size, V gene, D gene, J gene, CDR3 protein, CDR3 DNA. D genes are given only for firm matches. Clone size appears in some rows only: once, few, many, or a class for an expanded clone.

>NA|TRBV2|NA|TRBJ1-2
CASSTDDYGYTF
TGTGCCAGCAGCACCGACGACTATGGCTACACCTTC
>NA|TRBV7-8|NA|TRBJ1-4
CASSLVTGRGSEKLFF
TGTGCCAGCAGCTTAGTTACAGGGAGGGGGTCCGAAAAACTGTTTTTT
>NA|TRBV7-9|TRBD2|TRBJ2-7
CASSLGTSGGAYEQYF
TGTGCCAGCAGCTTAGGGACTAGCGGGGGAGCCTACGAGCAGTACTTC
>NA|TRBV6-5|NA|TRBJ1-3
CASVGTTGNTIYF
TGTGCCAGCGTAGGGACGACGGGAAACACCATATATTTT
>once|TRBV7-2|NA|TRBJ1-2
CASSSGPGYTF
TGTGCCAGCAGCTCCGGTCCTGGCTACACCTTC
>NA|TRBV7-2|TRBD1|TRBJ2-3
CASGIRGTQYF
TGTGCCAGCGGGATCAGGGGGACGCAGTATTTT
>NA|TRBV7-9|TRBD1|TRBJ2-1
CACHRGDRGSYNEQFF
TGTGCCTGTCACCGAGGAGACAGGGGTTCCTACAATGAGCAGTTCTTC
>few|TRBV7-8|NA|TRBJ2-7
CASGSGTLSYEQYF
TGTGCCAGCGGATCTGGGACTCTTTCCTACGAGCAGTACTTC
>few|TRBV11-3|TRBD2|TRBJ2-1
CASSLWPVSGDNEQFF
TGTGCCAGCAGCCTATGGCCGGTTAGCGGGGACAATGAGCAGTTCTTC
>NA|TRBV27|TRBD2|TRBJ2-3
CASSLTGTSGGRTDTQYF
TGTGCCAGCAGTTTAACCGGGACTAGCGGGGGTAGAACAGATACGCAGTATTTT
>NA|TRBV11-2|TRBD1|TRBJ2-7
CASSPEGTGGYEQYF
TGTGCCAGCAGCCCCGAAGGGACAGGGGGTTACGAGCAGTACTTC
>NA|TRBV2|NA|TRBJ2-5
CASSGLRVETQYF
TGTGCCAGCAGTGGACTGAGAGTGGAGACCCAGTACTTC
>once|TRBV5-1|NA|TRBJ2-2
CASSPGHANTGELFF
TGCGCCAGCAGCCCGGGACACGCGAACACCGGGGAGCTGTTTTTT
>once|TRBV6-1|NA|TRBJ2-7
CASSPDGGGSYEQYF
TGTGCCAGCAGTCCCGACGGAGGGGGGTCCTACGAGCAGTACTTC
>NA|TRBV6-1|TRBD2|TRBJ2-1
CASRSKGGNYEQFF
TGTGCCAGCAGATCGAAGGGAGGGAATTATGAGCAGTTCTTC
>NA|TRBV29-1|TRBD1|TRBJ1-3
CSVWDRTGNTIYF
TGCAGCGTTTGGGACAGAACTGGAAACACCATATATTTT
>NA|TRBV5-6|TRBD1|TRBJ1-1
CASSWDRGTTEAFF
TGTGCCAGCAGCTGGGACAGGGGGACCACTGAAGCTTTCTTT
>NA|TRBV19|NA|TRBJ1-5
CASSGGGQPQHF
TGTGCCAGTAGTGGAGGCGGTCAGCCCCAGCATTTT
>few|TRBV6-4|NA|TRBJ1-1
CASSSGDSYTEAFF
TGTGCCAGCAGTTCAGGGGATTCGTACACTGAAGCTTTCTTT
>NA|TRBV28|NA|TRBJ1-2
CASSLGGSYGYTF
TGTGCCAGCAGTTTGGGAGGTAGCTATGGCTACACCTTC
>medium-sized|TRBV27|NA|TRBJ1-1
CASSLSGREAFF
TGTGCCAGCAGTTTATCGGGCAGGGAAGCTTTCTTT
>NA|TRBV28|NA|TRBJ2-1
CASSPDHNREQFF
TGTGCCAGCAGCCCCGACCACAATCGCGAGCAGTTCTTC
>NA|TRBV5-6|NA|TRBJ2-7
CASSLVSGVRYEQYF
TGTGCCAGCAGCTTGGTGTCCGGGGTAAGGTACGAGCAGTACTTC
>NA|TRBV10-3|NA|TRBJ1-2
CAIKQGLFGDGYTF
TGTGCCATCAAACAGGGTCTCTTCGGGGATGGCTACACCTTC
>medium-sized|TRBV4-1|TRBD2|TRBJ2-7
CASSPLRGVLYEQYF
TGCGCCAGCAGCCCCTTACGGGGGGTACTGTACGAGCAGTACTTC
>NA|TRBV19|TRBD1|TRBJ1-3
CASQRDREYGNTIYF
TGTGCCAGCCAAAGGGACAGGGAGTATGGAAACACCATATATTTT
>NA|TRBV12-5|NA|TRBJ1-5
CASGLAPRGQPQHF
TGTGCTAGTGGTTTGGCCCCACGGGGTCAGCCCCAGCATTTT
>NA|TRBV11-3|TRBD1|TRBJ1-6
CASSPGTGLSPLHF
TGTGCCAGCAGCCCAGGGACAGGACTCTCACCCCTCCACTTT
>NA|TRBV10-3|NA|TRBJ1-2
CAISHFPQANYGYTF
TGTGCCATCAGTCACTTCCCACAAGCTAACTATGGCTACACCTTC
>NA|TRBV7-2|TRBD2|TRBJ2-7
CASSPGGAGFDEQYF
TGTGCCAGCAGCCCGGGGGGGGCGGGTTTCGACGAGCAGTACTTC
>NA|TRBV7-8|NA|TRBJ1-1
CASSWIKTGNTEAFF
TGTGCCAGCAGCTGGATCAAGACGGGGAACACTGAAGCTTTCTTT
>NA|TRBV7-2|TRBD2|TRBJ2-1
CASSSRGVSYNEQFF
TGTGCCAGCAGCTCGCGGGGGGTTTCCTACAATGAGCAGTTCTTC
>NA|TRBV6-1|NA|TRBJ2-2
CASSERTASSELFF
TGTGCCAGCAGTGAGAGGACAGCCTCCTCCGAGCTGTTTTTT
>NA|TRBV27|NA|TRBJ1-2
CASRGRGLRGHYGYTF
TGTGCCAGCAGGGGAAGGGGGTTGAGGGGTCATTATGGCTACACCTTC
>once|TRBV5-6|TRBD1|TRBJ1-2
CASRQPETGSGYTF
TGTGCCAGCAGACAGCCCGAGACAGGGAGTGGCTACACCTTC
>NA|TRBV9|TRBD1|TRBJ1-2
CASSLPPGQDGGYTF
TGTGCCAGCAGCCTGCCCCCGGGACAGGATGGTGGCTACACCTTC
>few|TRBV11-2|NA|TRBJ2-1
CASSFTENEQFF
TGTGCCAGCAGCTTCACAGAGAATGAGCAGTTCTTC
>NA|TRBV4-2|NA|TRBJ1-1
CASSQGGTVMNTEAFF
TGTGCCAGCAGCCAAGGAGGGACGGTGATGAACACTGAAGCTTTCTTT
>once|TRBV5-1|TRBD1|TRBJ2-7
CASTDRFSYEQYF
TGCGCCAGCACGGACAGGTTCTCCTACGAGCAGTACTTC
>NA|TRBV6-6|TRBD1|TRBJ1-2
CAMKDRGTNYGYTF
TGTGCCATGAAAGACAGGGGAACTAACTATGGCTACACCTTC
>few|TRBV7-2|NA|TRBJ2-7
CASSLGAGGYEQYF
TGTGCCAGCAGCTTAGGAGCTGGGGGGTACGAGCAGTACTTC
>NA|TRBV11-2|NA|TRBJ1-2
CASRAAPPEGYGYTF
TGTGCCAGCCGTGCGGCGCCGCCGGAGGGCTATGGCTACACCTTC
>few|TRBV9|NA|TRBJ1-1
CASSVEAGTEAFF
TGTGCCAGCAGCGTAGAAGCAGGAACTGAAGCTTTCTTT
>NA|TRBV30|TRBD2|TRBJ2-5
CAWSSLAGEETQYF
TGTGCCTGGAGCTCCCTAGCGGGGGAAGAGACCCAGTACTTC